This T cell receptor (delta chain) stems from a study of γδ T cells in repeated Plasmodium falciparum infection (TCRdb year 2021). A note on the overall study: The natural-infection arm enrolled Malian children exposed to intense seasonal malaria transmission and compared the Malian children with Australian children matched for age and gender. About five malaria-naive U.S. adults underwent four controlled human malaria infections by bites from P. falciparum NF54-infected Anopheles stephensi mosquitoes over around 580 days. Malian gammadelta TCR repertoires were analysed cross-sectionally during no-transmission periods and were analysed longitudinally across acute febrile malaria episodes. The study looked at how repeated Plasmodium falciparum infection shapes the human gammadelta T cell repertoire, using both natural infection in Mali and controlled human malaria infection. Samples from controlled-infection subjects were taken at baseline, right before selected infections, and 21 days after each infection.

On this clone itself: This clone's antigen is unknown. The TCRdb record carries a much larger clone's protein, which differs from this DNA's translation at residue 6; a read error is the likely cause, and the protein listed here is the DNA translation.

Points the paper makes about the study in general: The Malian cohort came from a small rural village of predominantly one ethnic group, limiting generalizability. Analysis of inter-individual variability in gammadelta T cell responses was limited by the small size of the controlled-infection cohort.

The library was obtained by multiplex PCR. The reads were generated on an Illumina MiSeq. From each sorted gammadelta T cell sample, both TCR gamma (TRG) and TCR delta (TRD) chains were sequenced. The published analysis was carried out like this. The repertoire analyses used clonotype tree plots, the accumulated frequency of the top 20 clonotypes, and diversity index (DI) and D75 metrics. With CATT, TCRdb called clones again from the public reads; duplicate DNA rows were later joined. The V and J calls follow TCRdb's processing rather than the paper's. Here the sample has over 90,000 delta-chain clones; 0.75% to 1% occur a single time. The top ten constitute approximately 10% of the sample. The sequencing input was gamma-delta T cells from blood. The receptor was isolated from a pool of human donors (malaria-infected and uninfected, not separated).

The CDR3 protein sequence reads: CALGEWVVTGWDTRQMFF. The DNA is TGTGCTCTTGGGGAATGGGTAGTAACCGGGTGGGACACCCGACAGATGTTTTTC. The rearrangement joined TRDV1 to TRDJ3; no D gene call is confident. The J gene, missing from TCRdb, was assigned here through DNA to germline matching. V loses 2 bases, J loses 4 bases, and the germline ends lie 15 bases apart. CDR1 is given as TSWWSYY and CDR2 as QGS, both from the germline V gene. The CDR3 starts with the cysteine, ends with the phenylalanine, and has 18 residues. Here the CDR3 DNA is all that survives: 54 bases in frame from base 1.